Each of the 29 T cell receptor beta chains below was sequenced from the same sample in a study of cytomegalovirus exposure and HLA in healthy donors. PCR amplification relied on 60 Vbeta primers (plus 13 Jbeta primers). Sequenced by immunoSEQ multiplex PCR; TCRdb stores in-frame clones only, minus some. The sample yields fewer than 100,000 clones, roughly 85% seen once. The sequencing input was PBMCs. Receptors originate from a female donor in good health and CMV-seronegative.

The chain employs TRBV5-1 and TRBJ2-7; D might be TRBD2 (5 bases). Trimming took 4 bases from V and 2 from J, leaving 13 bases between them. This CDR3 comprises 14 residues. The germline V gene encodes CDR1 SGHRS and CDR2 YFSETQ. CDR3 in amino acids: CASSINPGTYEQYF. DNA for the CDR3: TGCGCCAGCAGCATTAATCCCGGGACCTACGAGCAGTACTTC.

The V gene is TRBV10-3, the J gene TRBJ2-7, with 8 bases identical to TRBD1. Trimming removed 10 bases from V and 3 bases from J; junction bases left unmatched: 5. In germline, CDR1 is ENHRY, CDR2 SYGVKD. This CDR3 has 12 residues. CDR3 DNA: TGTGCCACCGCAGGACAGGGCTACGAGCAGTACTTC. This translates into CATAGQGYEQYF.

CDR3 loop: CASSVGSGLIDQPQHF. In nucleotides, the CDR3 is TGTGCCAGCAGCGTAGGGTCAGGGCTCATCGATCAGCCCCAGCATTTT. The V call is TRBV9, the J call TRBJ1-5; a possible D gene is TRBD1 (5 bases). The germline gives CDR1 SGDLS, CDR2 YYNGEE. The CDR3 contains 16 residues. V lost 0 bases to trimming and J lost 5 bases, with 15 bases between them.

The genes are TRBV29-1 and TRBJ2-2; D may be TRBD2 (5 bases). V gave up 5 bases and J gave up 5 bases, with 21 bases separating them. Germline V gene data show CDR1 as SQVTM and CDR2 as ANQGSEA. The CDR3 contains 16 residues. The CDR3 sequence: CSVFAPGREVTGELFF. The DNA of the CDR3 is TGCAGCGTTTTCGCTCCGGGCCGGGAAGTTACCGGGGAGCTGTTTTTT.

The chain employs TRBV14 and TRBJ2-5, with a possible D match to TRBD1 (5 bases). The CDR3 is 15 amino acids. CDR1 is SGHDN and CDR2 is FVKESK in the germline V gene. The germline V and J ends were trimmed by 1 base and 2 bases, with 11 bases remaining between them. CDR3 sequence (DNA): TGTGCCAGCAGCCAAGCCAGGGCAAGTCAAGAGACCCAGTACTTC. Its protein is CASSQARASQETQYF.

This clone was recorded once. The chain has TRBV7-2 and TRBJ1-1; the D is unclear. Per the germline V gene, CDR1 is SGHTA and CDR2 is FQGNSA. Trimming cost V 1 base and J 1 base, with 7 bases left between them. CDR3 length equals 14 residues. CDR3 sequence (DNA): TGTGCCAGCAGCTTAGGACCGGGGAACACTGAAGCTTTCTTT. Translating it yields CASSLGPGNTEAFF.

The CDR3 coding sequence is TGTGCCAGCTCAACCTTAACCGGGACTAGCGGAAAGGCGGGGGCAGATACGCAGTATTTT. Translation: CASSTLTGTSGKAGADTQYF. This chain joins TRBV18 and TRBJ2-3; 11 nucleotides line up with TRBD2. Germline CDR1 is KGHSH and CDR2 is LQKENI. V gave up 5 bases and J gave up 4 bases; unmatched junction bases: 20. CDR3 size: 20 residues.

V usage is TRBV6-5 and J usage is TRBJ1-5; D not certain. V lost 0 bases, J lost 4 bases, and 7 bases lay in between. There are 14 residues in the CDR3. Germline V gene data show CDR1 as MNHEY and CDR2 as SVGAGI. CDR3 in DNA: TGTGCCAGCAGTTACTCTAGTCGGAATCAGCCCCAGCATTTT. Protein product: CASSYSSRNQPQHF.

The chain recombines TRBV5-1 with TRBJ2-1, with 8 bases fitting TRBD2. With 9 bases clipped from V and 3 bases from J, the junction kept 14 bases outside the gene matches. The CDR3 runs to 16 residues. Germline V gives CDR1 SGHRS, CDR2 YFSETQ. CDR3 region: CANPRRGANRYNEQFF. In nucleotides, the CDR3 is TGCGCCAACCCAAGGCGGGGGGCAAACCGCTACAATGAGCAGTTCTTC.

Only one count was recorded for this clone. This rearrangement joins TRBV28 to TRBJ1-2, with 7 bases fitting TRBD1. J lost 2 bases, V lost 6 bases, and 3 bases had no gene match. Germline CDR1 is MDHEN and CDR2 is SYDVKM. CDR3 length equals 13 residues. The CDR3 DNA reads as TGTGCCAGCAGGCGACAGGGCAACTATGGCTACACCTTC. Amino acids: CASRRQGNYGYTF.

The rearrangement uses TRBV11-3 and TRBJ2-2; D is ambiguous. This CDR3 spans 17 amino acids. Germline CDR1 reads SGHNT; CDR2 reads YENEEA. V was cut by 1 base and J by 1 base, with 13 bases left in between. CDR3 in amino acids: CASSLGGNLLNTGELFF. The CDR3 nucleotides are TGTGCCAGCAGCTTAGGTGGTAACTTGCTGAACACCGGGGAGCTGTTTTTT.

This rearrangement joins TRBV9 to TRBJ1-3, with 9 nucleotides matching TRBD1. Germline CDR1 reads SGDLS; CDR2 reads YYNGEE. CDR3 length equals 15 residues. J lost 2 bases, V lost 3 bases, and 3 bases had no gene match. The DNA of the CDR3 is TGTGCCAGCAGCGCCGGACAGGGGCCTGGAAACACCATATATTTT. Translated, it gives CASSAGQGPGNTIYF.

The chain employs TRBV2 and TRBJ2-7; D not resolved. Germline V CDR1 and CDR2: SNHLY, FYNNEI. This CDR3 region has 13 residues. V was shortened by 0 bases and J by 3 bases, with 6 bases between the two germline ends. Written as DNA, the CDR3 is TGTGCCAGCAGTGAAGCCGTCTTCTACGAGCAGTACTTC. Residues: CASSEAVFYEQYF.

The rearrangement uses TRBV10-3 and TRBJ2-3; D perhaps matches TRBD1 (5 bases). Germline CDR1 and CDR2: ENHRY and SYGVKD. This CDR3 has 16 amino acids. V was trimmed by 2 bases and J by 8 bases, leaving 20 bases between them. CDR3 nucleotide sequence: TGTGCCATCAGTGAGACGGTTTCAGGGTCAGGCGGTACGCAGTATTTT. It yields the protein CAISETVSGSGGTQYF.

This clone has just a few counts. The V and J genes are TRBV5-4 and TRBJ1-4, with D possibly being TRBD1 (5 bases). V gave up 4 bases and J gave up 5 bases, with 12 bases separating them. The germline V gene encodes CDR1 SGHNT and CDR2 YYREEE (reference sequence). This CDR3 has 14 amino acids. CDR3 bases: TGTGCCAGCAGCCCGGCGGGGCGAAATGAAAAACTGTTTTTT. It encodes CASSPAGRNEKLFF.

This CDR3 reads CASSLGTGVHEQYF. The CDR3 nucleotides read TGTGCCAGCAGCTTGGGGACAGGGGTTCACGAGCAGTACTTC. The chain carries TRBV5-4 and TRBJ2-7, with 9 nucleotides matching TRBD1. V lost 0 bases, J lost 5 bases, and 3 bases stayed unmatched. The CDR3 totals 14 residues. Germline lookup yields CDR1 SGHNT and CDR2 YYREEE (reference sequence).

This clone came up a few times. V gene TRBV27 combines with J gene TRBJ2-5; D unclear. The DNA end is more similar to TRBJ2-7, so the J call may be wrong. The CDR3 covers 12 residues. Germline lookup yields CDR1 MNHEY and CDR2 SMNVEV (reference sequence). CDR3 in DNA: TGTGCCAGCAGGTCCCTCAACTACGAGCAGTACTTC. Translated: CASRSLNYEQYF.

V is TRBV15 and J is TRBJ1-1; D may be TRBD1 (6 bases). The ends were cut back, 1 base at V and 8 bases at J, with 14 bases in the middle. The CDR3 is 14 amino acids. Looked up from germline, CDR1 is LNHNV and CDR2 is YYDKDF (reference sequence). The CDR3 here is CATSRGGQKAEAFF. CDR3 bases: TGTGCCACCAGCAGAGGGGGGCAAAAAGCAGAAGCTTTCTTT.

The chain uses TRBV7-9 and TRBJ2-5, with no clear D. V gave up 3 bases and J gave up 2 bases, with 4 bases separating them. The CDR3 spans 12 residues. Germline-derived CDR1 and CDR2 are SEHNR and FQNEAQ (reference sequence). CDR3 amino acids: CASSFRQETQYF. In DNA, the CDR3 is TGTGCCAGCAGCTTTAGACAAGAGACCCAGTACTTC.

This chain joins TRBV28 and TRBJ1-1; no firm D call. The CDR3 has 13 residues. Trimming took 4 bases from V and 1 from J, leaving 7 bases between them. Germline CDR1 is MDHEN and CDR2 is SYDVKM. CDR3 sequence reads: CASSSTTNTEAFF. CDR3 sequence (DNA): TGTGCCAGCAGTTCTACCACGAACACTGAAGCTTTCTTT.

Only one count was recorded for this clone. The genes are TRBV28 and TRBJ1-4; TRBD1 agrees at 8 bases. With 6 bases clipped from V and 5 bases from J, the junction kept 5 bases outside the gene matches. CDR3 size: 14 residues. Germline V lookup: CDR1 MDHEN, CDR2 SYDVKM. The chain's CDR3 is CASRTGGMNEKLFF. The DNA of the CDR3 is TGTGCCAGCAGAACAGGGGGAATGAATGAAAAACTGTTTTTT.

The V gene is TRBV4-3, the J gene TRBJ1-1; 7 bases are shared with TRBD1. This CDR3 spans 15 amino acids. The V segment lost 2 bases and the J segment 2 bases; nucleotides outside the gene matches: 5. CDR1 and CDR2 from the germline V gene are LGHNA and YSLEER. The CDR3 spells CASSQYRGGNTEAFF. Written as DNA, the CDR3 is TGCGCCAGCAGCCAATACAGGGGAGGTAACACTGAAGCTTTCTTT.

The rearrangement joins TRBV6-6 to TRBJ2-7; 8 bases align to TRBD2. The CDR3 length is 13 residues. The V segment lost 9 bases and the J segment 1 base; nucleotides outside the gene matches: 5. Germline CDR1 and CDR2: MNHNY and SVGAGI (reference sequence). The CDR3 sequence is CASLAGGSYEQYF. CDR3 DNA sequence: TGTGCCAGTCTGGCGGGAGGATCCTACGAGCAGTACTTC.

V and J are TRBV29-1 and TRBJ1-2; D uncertain. The CDR3 has 12 amino acids. Germline V CDR1 and CDR2: SQVTM, ANQGSEA. V was pared by 2 bases and J by 5 bases, with 9 bases between. The CDR3: CSVEQFYYGYTF. The CDR3 DNA reads as TGCAGCGTTGAACAGTTTTATTATGGCTACACCTTC. Looking up the rest from reference TRBV29-1 and TRBJ1-2 gives the full variable domain: SAVISQKPSRDICQRGTSLTIQCQVDSQVTMMFWYRQQPGQSLTLIATANQGSEATYESGFVIDKFPISRPNLTFSTLTVSNMSPEDSSIYLCSVEQFYYGYTFGSGTRLTVV.

This clone was counted a few times. V and J are TRBV7-2 and TRBJ2-1; D possibly corresponds to TRBD2 (5 bases). The V end was cut by 7 bases, the J end by 0 bases, with 10 bases between. This CDR3 is built from 14 residues. Germline V gene lookup returns CDR1 SGHTA and CDR2 FQGNSA. CDR3 region: CASTTRASYNEQFF. CDR3 coding DNA: TGTGCCAGCACTACTAGGGCCTCCTACAATGAGCAGTTCTTC.

The rearrangement links TRBV5-1 to TRBJ2-3; 11 bases are shared with TRBD2. Germline V gene sequence: CDR1 SGHRS, CDR2 YFSETQ. This CDR3 has 15 residues. The junction had 5 bases not matched to a gene; V was cut back by 2 bases and J by 6 bases. DNA of the CDR3: TGCGCCAGCAGCTTACCGACTAGCGGGACGGATACGCAGTATTTT. Translation: CASSLPTSGTDTQYF. The whole variable domain, remainder taken from reference TRBV5-1 and TRBJ2-3, is KAGVTQTPRYLIKTRGQQVTLSCSPISGHRSVSWYQQTPGQGLQFLFEYFSETQRNKGNFPGRFSGRQFSNSRSEMNVSTLELGDSALYLCASSLPTSGTDTQYFGPGTRLTVL.

This rearrangement joins TRBV28 to TRBJ2-3; perhaps TRBD1 as D (6 bases). The CDR3 runs 14 residues. CDR1 is MDHEN and CDR2 is SYDVKM in the germline V gene. Trimming pared 5 bases from V and 1 base from J, leaving 10 bases between. The CDR3 is CASSSPGGTDTQYF. The DNA of the CDR3 is TGTGCCAGCAGTAGTCCAGGGGGCACAGATACGCAGTATTTT.

The chain uses TRBV5-1 and TRBJ2-1; tentative D call: TRBD1 (7 bases). This CDR3 region has 14 residues. With 2 bases removed from V and 10 bases from J, the gap between germline ends came to 16 bases. Germline assignment: CDR1 SGHRS and CDR2 YFSETQ. The CDR3 DNA reads as TGCGCCAGCAGCTTAATTGCAGGGGGAGGCGAGCAGTTCTTC. Translating it yields CASSLIAGGGEQFF.

This clone was observed a few times. The V and J genes are TRBV28 and TRBJ2-5; 9 positions agree with TRBD1. The DNA end is more similar to TRBJ2-7, so the J call may be wrong. The CDR3 is made up of 14 amino acids. Germline V lookup: CDR1 MDHEN, CDR2 SYDVKM. The CDR3 loop reads CASSSTGGIYEQYF. CDR3 in DNA: TGTGCCAGCAGTTCAACAGGGGGCATCTACGAGCAGTACTTC.